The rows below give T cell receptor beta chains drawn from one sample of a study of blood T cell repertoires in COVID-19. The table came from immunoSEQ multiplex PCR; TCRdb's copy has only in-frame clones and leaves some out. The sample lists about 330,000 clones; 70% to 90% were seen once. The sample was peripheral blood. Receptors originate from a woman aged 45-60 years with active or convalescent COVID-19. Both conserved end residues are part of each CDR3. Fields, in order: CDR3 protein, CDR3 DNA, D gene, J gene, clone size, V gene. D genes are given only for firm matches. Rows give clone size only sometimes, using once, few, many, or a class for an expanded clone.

CDR3: CASSYKGRHQPQHF
DNA: TGTGCCAGCAGTTACAAGGGGCGACATCAGCCCCAGCATTTT
D: .
J: TRBJ1-5
size: .
V: TRBV6-2/TRBV6-3

CDR3: CAWSVGLTFMNTGELFF
DNA: TGTGCCTGGAGTGTCGGACTAACTTTTATGAACACCGGGGAGCTGTTTTTT
D: .
J: TRBJ2-2
size: .
V: TRBV30

CDR3: CASRTFGERPGEQFF
DNA: TGTGCCAGCAGAACCTTCGGGGAAAGGCCGGGCGAGCAGTTCTTC
D: .
J: TRBJ2-1
size: .
V: TRBV7-9

CDR3: CASKPTVNTEAFF
DNA: TGTGCCAGCAAACCGACAGTGAACACTGAAGCTTTCTTT
D: .
J: TRBJ1-1
size: .
V: TRBV6-5

CDR3: CASSQDHGGGTNEKLFF
DNA: TGCGCCAGCAGCCAAGACCATGGGGGGGGAACTAATGAAAAACTGTTTTTT
D: .
J: TRBJ1-4
size: .
V: TRBV4-3

CDR3: CASSLRGQNTEAFF
DNA: TGCGCCAGCAGCTTGCGAGGCCAGAACACTGAAGCTTTCTTT
D: .
J: TRBJ1-1
size: .
V: TRBV5-1

CDR3: CASSESVSRGEQFF
DNA: TGCGCCAGCAGTGAGTCAGTGAGTAGAGGGGAGCAGTTCTTC
D: .
J: TRBJ2-1
size: .
V: TRBV10-2

CDR3: CASSFRSSGDNYNEQFF
DNA: TGTGCCAGCAGCTTTCGAAGTAGCGGGGATAATTACAATGAGCAGTTCTTC
D: TRBD2
J: TRBJ2-1
size: .
V: TRBV5-4

CDR3: CASSHGYEQYF
DNA: TGTGCCAGCAGCCACGGTTACGAGCAGTACTTC
D: .
J: TRBJ2-7
size: .
V: TRBV3-1/TRBV3-2

CDR3: CAWSVREGDGYTF
DNA: TGTGCCTGGAGTGTACGAGAAGGGGATGGCTACACCTTC
D: .
J: TRBJ1-2
size: .
V: TRBV30

CDR3: CASGLSGSYNEQFF
DNA: TGTGCCAGCGGACTTAGCGGATCCTACAATGAGCAGTTCTTC
D: .
J: TRBJ2-1
size: .
V: TRBV7-6

CDR3: CASSSGGSGIGNEQFF
DNA: TGTGCCAGCAGTTCCGGGGGGAGCGGGATAGGAAATGAGCAGTTCTTC
D: TRBD2
J: TRBJ2-1
size: few
V: TRBV28

CDR3: CASSKEQGRSYEQYF
DNA: TGTGCCAGCAGCAAAGAACAGGGGAGATCCTACGAGCAGTACTTC
D: .
J: TRBJ2-7
size: .
V: TRBV21-1

CDR3: CASSLAQGFFPDEQYF
DNA: TGTGCCAGCAGCCTAGCACAGGGTTTCTTTCCGGACGAGCAGTACTTC
D: .
J: TRBJ2-7
size: .
V: TRBV7-9

CDR3: CASSWGLAEETQYF
DNA: TGCGCCAGCAGCTGGGGACTAGCGGAAGAGACCCAGTACTTC
D: TRBD2
J: TRBJ2-5
size: .
V: TRBV5-1

CDR3: CASSKRDSYNSPLHF
DNA: TGCGCCAGCAGCAAGAGGGACAGCTATAATTCACCCCTCCACTTT
D: TRBD1
J: TRBJ1-6
size: .
V: TRBV5-1

CDR3: CASRRAGRGYTF
DNA: TGTGCCAGCAGGCGGGCCGGGAGGGGCTACACCTTC
D: .
J: TRBJ1-2
size: .
V: TRBV2

CDR3: CSASRGNTEAFF
DNA: TGCAGTGCTAGTCGGGGAAACACTGAAGCTTTCTTT
D: .
J: TRBJ1-1
size: .
V: TRBV20-1

CDR3: CATRDRGSYEQYF
DNA: TGTGCCACCCGGGACAGGGGCTCCTACGAGCAGTACTTC
D: TRBD1
J: TRBJ2-7
size: .
V: TRBV6-6

CDR3: CASTSLGGADQPQHF
DNA: TGTGCCAGCACCTCCCTTGGCGGGGCGGATCAGCCCCAGCATTTT
D: .
J: TRBJ1-5
size: .
V: TRBV6-6

CDR3: CASSVGGQKGNTIYF
DNA: TGTGCCAGCAGCGTAGGGGGGCAGAAGGGAAACACCATATATTTT
D: .
J: TRBJ1-3
size: .
V: TRBV9

CDR3: CASRPTGETEAFF
DNA: TGTGCCAGTAGGCCGACAGGGGAAACTGAAGCTTTCTTT
D: TRBD1
J: TRBJ1-1
size: .
V: TRBV19

CDR3: CASSQGSYEQYF
DNA: TGTGCCAGCAGCCAAGGTTCGTACGAGCAGTACTTC
D: .
J: TRBJ2-7
size: .
V: TRBV4-2

CDR3: CARGFTGALNQPQHF
DNA: TGTGCCAGGGGGTTCACAGGGGCCCTCAATCAGCCCCAGCATTTT
D: TRBD1
J: TRBJ1-5
size: .
V: TRBV27

CDR3: CASSQYELASYNEQFF
DNA: TGTGCCAGCAGCCAATATGAACTAGCGAGTTACAATGAGCAGTTCTTC
D: TRBD2
J: TRBJ2-1
size: .
V: TRBV3-1/TRBV3-2

CDR3: CASTRVGGAGNEQFF
DNA: TGCGCCAGCACCCGGGTGGGGGGGGCTGGAAATGAGCAGTTCTTC
D: .
J: TRBJ2-1
size: .
V: TRBV5-1

CDR3: CASSLRSTGAARTEAFF
DNA: TGCGCCAGCAGCTTGCGGAGCACAGGGGCGGCTCGCACTGAAGCTTTCTTT
D: TRBD1
J: TRBJ1-1
size: .
V: TRBV5-1